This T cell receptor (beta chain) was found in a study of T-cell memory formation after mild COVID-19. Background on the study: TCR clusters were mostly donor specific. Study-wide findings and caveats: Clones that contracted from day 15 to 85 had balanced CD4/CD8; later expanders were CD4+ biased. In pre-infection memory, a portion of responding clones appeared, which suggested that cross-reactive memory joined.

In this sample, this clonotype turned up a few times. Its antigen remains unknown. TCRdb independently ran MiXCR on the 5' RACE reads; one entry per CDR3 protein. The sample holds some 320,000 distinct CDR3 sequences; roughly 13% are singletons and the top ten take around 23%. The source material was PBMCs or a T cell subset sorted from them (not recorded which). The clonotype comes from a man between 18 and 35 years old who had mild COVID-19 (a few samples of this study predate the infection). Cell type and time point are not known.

The CDR3 coding sequence is TGTGCCAGCAACCGGGGGGGCTCCTACAATGAGCAGTTCTTC. It codes for CASNRGGSYNEQFF. This chain connects TRBV28 to TRBJ2-1, with 8 bases identical to TRBD2. J was trimmed by 0 bases and V by 7 bases; bases with no gene match: 2. Germline loops: CDR1 MDHEN, CDR2 SYDVKM. The CDR3 contains 14 residues.